The 10 T cell receptor beta chains reported below all come from one sample, sequenced in a study of beta chain features in type 1 diabetes. Investigators reverse transcribed all isolated RNA, so they sequenced expressed TCRB transcripts. Only in-frame clones appear in the TCRdb table, and some are missing; sequencing was by immunoSEQ multiplex PCR. The table includes 810,000 or so clones, 17% detected once. The sample consisted of naive CD4+ T cells from blood. These receptors all stem from a woman aged 18-35 years in good health.

V usage is TRBV7-9 and J usage is TRBJ1-2; no firm D call. This CDR3 has 14 residues. Trimming stripped 1 base from V and 2 bases from J, with 8 bases between. Germline loops: CDR1 SEHNR, CDR2 FQNEAQ (reference sequence). CDR3 sequence reads: CASSLEPENYGYTF. Here the CDR3 DNA reads TGTGCCAGCAGCTTAGAGCCAGAAAACTATGGCTACACCTTC. Full variable domain (rest looked up from reference TRBV7-9 and TRBJ1-2): DTGVSQNPRHKITKRGQNVTFRCDPISEHNRLYWYRQTLGQGPEFLTYFQNEAQLEKSRLLSDRFSAERPKGSFSTLEIQRTEQGDSAMYLCASSLEPENYGYTFGSGTRLTVV.

This clone appeared a few times. The gene calls are TRBV28 and TRBJ2-5, with D perhaps assigned TRBD1 or TRBD2 (6 bases each). V lost 4 bases to trimming and J lost 5 bases, with 17 bases between them. The CDR3 extends over 15 amino acids. The germline V gene encodes CDR1 MDHEN and CDR2 SYDVKM. CDR3 residues: CASSSSGASGETQYF. In nucleotides, the CDR3 is TGTGCCAGCAGTTCCTCGGGGGCCTCAGGGGAGACCCAGTACTTC.

This chain connects TRBV18 to TRBJ2-5; unclear D gene. The V end was cut by 4 bases, the J end by 0 bases, with 9 bases between. CDR3 length: 14 amino acids. Germline assignment: CDR1 KGHSH and CDR2 LQKENI. The CDR3 bases are TGTGCCAGCTCACAGTATGTTAACCAAGAGACCCAGTACTTC. Its translation: CASSQYVNQETQYF. Full variable domain (missing parts from reference TRBV18 and TRBJ2-5): NAGVMQNPRHLVRRRGQEARLRCSPMKGHSHVYWYRQLPEEGLKFMVYLQKENIIDESGMPKERFSAEFPKEGPSILRIQQVVRGDSAAYFCASSQYVNQETQYFGPGTRLLVL.

This clone was detected only a few times. The rearrangement uses TRBV15 and TRBJ2-3; no firm D call. Trimming took 0 bases from V and 6 from J, leaving 22 bases between them. The CDR3 has 18 residues. Germline V gene data show CDR1 as LNHNV and CDR2 as YYDKDF (reference sequence). The CDR3 sequence: CATSRESGQSAWVDTQYF. The CDR3 DNA is TGTGCCACCAGCAGAGAATCCGGGCAGTCCGCTTGGGTGGATACGCAGTATTTT.

V usage is TRBV4-2 and J usage is TRBJ2-1; 11 bases agree with TRBD2. CDR1 is LGHNA and CDR2 is YNFKEQ in the germline V gene. The junction had 4 bases not matched to a gene; V was cut back by 3 bases and J by 6 bases. The CDR3 is 15 amino acids. DNA of the CDR3: TGTGCCAGCAGCCATCTTAGCGGGAGGGCCAATGAGCAGTTCTTC. Residues: CASSHLSGRANEQFF.

This clone has more than one count but fewer than ten. Different DNA sequences within this sample yield the same CDR3. The V gene is TRBV28, the J gene TRBJ2-3; D might be TRBD2 (5 bases). The CDR3 runs to 12 residues. Germline assignment: CDR1 MDHEN and CDR2 SYDVKM. Deletions cut 6 bases from V and 1 base from J, with 5 bases between. As DNA, the CDR3 is TGTGCCAGCAGGGGAGGCACAGATACGCAGTATTTT. Protein: CASRGGTDTQYF.

This clone appeared a few times. The chain uses TRBV19 and TRBJ1-1; D is possibly TRBD1 (6 bases). Trimming took off 6 bases at V and 6 bases at J, with 23 bases between the two ends. The CDR3 consists of 16 residues. Germline loops: CDR1 LNHDA, CDR2 SQIVND (reference sequence). CDR3 protein: CASSTQGRGVVSEAFF. The CDR3 nucleotides are TGTGCCAGTAGCACACAGGGACGGGGTGTCGTGTCTGAAGCTTTCTTT.

The chain uses TRBV28 and TRBJ2-5; maybe TRBD2 (6 bases). Germline CDR1 and CDR2: MDHEN and SYDVKM. The CDR3 contains 15 residues. Trimming cost V 7 bases and J 1 base, with 16 bases left between them. The CDR3 loop is CASTKPGTGQETQYF. The DNA for the CDR3 is TGTGCCAGCACCAAACCCGGGACTGGCCAAGAGACCCAGTACTTC. Looking up the rest from reference TRBV28 and TRBJ2-5 gives the full variable domain: DVKVTQSSRYLVKRTGEKVFLECVQDMDHENMFWYRQDPGLGLRLIYFSYDVKMKEKGDIPEGYSVSREKKERFSLILESASTNQTSMYLCASTKPGTGQETQYFGPGTRLLVL.

This sequence joins TRBV27 and TRBJ2-2, with TRBD2 matching over 12 bases. CDR1 and CDR2 from the germline V gene are MNHEY and SMNVEV (reference sequence). Unmatched junction bases numbered 12, after V lost 6 bases and J lost 4 bases. The CDR3 runs to 18 residues. In DNA, the CDR3 is TGTGCCAGCAGAGCCTCTAGCGGGAGGGCCTCTGGCACCGGGGAGCTGTTTTTT. As protein: CASRASSGRASGTGELFF.

V is TRBV7-9 and J is TRBJ1-2; D perhaps matches TRBD1 (6 bases). This CDR3 spans 16 amino acids. Germline V lookup: CDR1 SEHNR, CDR2 FQNEAQ (reference sequence). V was cut by 4 bases and J by 2 bases, with 17 bases left in between. The CDR3 DNA sequence: TGTGCCAGCAGCTCCGCCGTCTCGGGGGCCAACTATGGCTACACCTTC. It yields the protein CASSSAVSGANYGYTF.